These T cell receptor beta chains were read from a single sample in a study of CD4 T cells in relation to SARS-CoV-2 and coronaviruses. Only in-frame clones appear in the TCRdb table, and some are missing; sequencing was by immunoSEQ multiplex PCR. The data show under 35,000 clones, 76% seen once. Their specific antigens are unknown. The material sequenced was CD4+ T cells from PBMCs, cultured in vitro. The receptors shown here come from a human donor in good health. Each CDR3 is given with its conserved first and last residue. The D gene is left open where the match is weak. Clone size appears in some rows only: once, few, many, or a class for an expanded clone.

>.|TRBV3-1/TRBV3-2|.|TRBJ2-5
TGTGCCAGCAGCCGGCAAACCAGCGAGACCCAGTACTTC
CASSRQTSETQYF
>.|TRBV7-8|.|TRBJ1-5
TGTGCCAGCAGCTTAGGTGCCAGCGCTCCTTCTTATAGCAATCAGCCCCAGCATTTT
CASSLGASAPSYSNQPQHF
>.|TRBV2|.|TRBJ1-5
TGTGCCAGCAGTCCGTCCGGCAATCAGCCCCAGCATTTT
CASSPSGNQPQHF
>.|TRBV4-3|.|TRBJ2-7
TGCGCCAGCAGCCCGGGACATTCCTACGAGCAGTACTTC
CASSPGHSYEQYF
>.|TRBV20-1|.|TRBJ2-5
TGCAGTGCTAGAGTGGGAGAGACCCAGTACTTC
CSARVGETQYF
>.|TRBV7-2|.|TRBJ2-3
TGTGCCAGCAGCCGTCGACAGGGACTCACAGATACGCAGTATTTT
CASSRRQGLTDTQYF
>TRBD2|TRBV7-2|.|TRBJ2-3
TGTGCCAGCAGCGGGGTGGCGGGAGGAGGGACAGATACGCAGTATTTT
CASSGVAGGGTDTQYF
>.|TRBV3-1/TRBV3-2|.|TRBJ2-2
TGTGCCAGCAGCCAATCGGCCCCGTTATTCACCGGGGAGCTGTTTTTT
CASSQSAPLFTGELFF
>TRBD2|TRBV4-2|few|TRBJ2-5
TGTGCCAGCAGCCAACCGACTAGCGACCAAGAGACCCAGTACTTC
CASSQPTSDQETQYF
>.|TRBV29-1|.|TRBJ2-7
TGCAGCGTTGGAACTTTCGCCGAGCAGTACTTC
CSVGTFAEQYF
>.|TRBV7-2|.|TRBJ2-7
TGTGCCAGCAGCCAAACTACCTACGAGCAGTACTTC
CASSQTTYEQYF
>TRBD1|TRBV3-1/TRBV3-2|.|TRBJ1-3
TGTGCCAGCAGCCAAGTAAGCGAAGGGACAGGCGGTCCCATATATTTT
CASSQVSEGTGGPIYF
>.|TRBV7-9|.|TRBJ2-1
TGTGCCAGCAGCCGCCCAGGGGAGGGTGAGCAGTTCTTC
CASSRPGEGEQFF
>.|TRBV4-2|.|TRBJ1-4
TGTGCCAGCAGCCAATCCCCAACAACTAATGAAAAACTGTTTTTT
CASSQSPTTNEKLFF
>TRBD2|TRBV27|.|TRBJ2-1
TGTGCCAGCAGTTTTGGGCCTAGCGGAACGTACAATGAGCAGTTCTTC
CASSFGPSGTYNEQFF
>.|TRBV7-2|.|TRBJ2-5
TGTGCCAGCGGTCCTGGGGAGACCCAGTACTTC
CASGPGETQYF
>TRBD2|TRBV6-2/TRBV6-3|.|TRBJ2-3
TGTGCCAGCAGTCTCGGACTAGTTGGAGATACGCAGTATTTT
CASSLGLVGDTQYF
>.|TRBV7-6|.|TRBJ2-7
TGTGCCAGCAGCCCAGGACAAATCTACGAGCAGTACTTC
CASSPGQIYEQYF
>.|TRBV28|few|TRBJ1-2
TGTGCCAGCAGTTTCCCCGCTGGACACTATGGCTACACCTTC
CASSFPAGHYGYTF
>.|TRBV18|.|TRBJ1-3
TGTGCCAGCTCACCAGCGGAGGGAAACACCATATATTTT
CASSPAEGNTIYF
>TRBD2|TRBV3-1/TRBV3-2|.|TRBJ2-1
TGTGCCAGCAGCCAAGTAGGAACTAGCGGCACTTACAATGAGCAGTTCTTC
CASSQVGTSGTYNEQFF
>.|TRBV29-1|.|TRBJ2-7
TGCAGCGCCAAGGGGCGTCTGAGCTCCTACGAGCAGTACTTC
CSAKGRLSSYEQYF
>.|TRBV5-1|.|TRBJ2-5
TGCGCCAGCAGCTTGCTAGAGACCCAGTACTTC
CASSLLETQYF
>.|TRBV18|once|TRBJ2-7
TGTGCCAGCTCACCGTCAGGGGTTCCCGAGCAGTACTTC
CASSPSGVPEQYF
>.|TRBV7-2|.|TRBJ2-1
TGTGCCAGCAGCTTAAGTTTAGGCGGGGCCGCAGGTGAGCAGTTCTTC
CASSLSLGGAAGEQFF
>.|TRBV5-1|.|TRBJ2-5
TGCGCCAGCAGCTTGTACCGGCGGGGTGAAGAGACCCAGTACTTC
CASSLYRRGEETQYF
>.|TRBV7-8|.|TRBJ2-7
TGTGCCAGCAGCTTAGGCACGGGTTCCTACGAGCAGTACTTC
CASSLGTGSYEQYF
>TRBD2|TRBV7-9|.|TRBJ2-4
TGTGCCAGCAGCTCTCCCCGCGGGGGGGCCTCCCGCAAAAACATTCAGTACTTC
CASSSPRGGASRKNIQYF
>.|TRBV13|.|TRBJ2-3
TGTGCCAGCAGCTTAGACTCTTGGGAAGATACGCAGTATTTT
CASSLDSWEDTQYF
>.|TRBV12-3/TRBV12-4|once|TRBJ1-2
TGTGCCAGCAGTTCCTCCCCCTACTCTGGCTACACCTTC
CASSSSPYSGYTF
>TRBD1|TRBV19|.|TRBJ2-3
TGTGCCAGTAGGACAGGGGGCGGTACGCAGTATTTT
CASRTGGGTQYF
>TRBD1|TRBV6-6|few|TRBJ1-4
TGTGCCAGCAGCCCAATGCCGGGACAGGGGGTTGAAAAACTGTTTTTT
CASSPMPGQGVEKLFF
>.|TRBV13|.|TRBJ2-5
TGTGCCAGCAGCTCCTGGACCCTAGGGACCCAGTACTTC
CASSSWTLGTQYF
>.|TRBV29-1|.|TRBJ2-6
TGCAGCGTCGCGGTTGGGGGCTCTGGGGCCAACGTCCTGACTTTC
CSVAVGGSGANVLTF
>.|TRBV4-1|.|TRBJ2-7
TGCGCCAGCAGCCACTACATGGACTACGAGCAGTACTTC
CASSHYMDYEQYF
>.|TRBV9|.|TRBJ2-5
TGTGCCAGCAGCGTAGGTGGATATGACCAAGAGACCCAGTACTTC
CASSVGGYDQETQYF
>.|TRBV18|once|TRBJ2-2
TGTGCCAGCTCACCACAGATTCTTCGGCTAGTTAGCACCGGGGAGCTGTTTTTT
CASSPQILRLVSTGELFF
>TRBD2|TRBV12-5|.|TRBJ2-7
TGTGCTAGTGGTCATGAGCGGGGCTCGCTCCAGGAGCAGTACTTC
CASGHERGSLQEQYF
>.|TRBV5-5|.|TRBJ1-4
TGTGCCAGCAGCTTGAAGGCCTTTAATGAAAAACTGTTTTTT
CASSLKAFNEKLFF
>.|TRBV6-2/TRBV6-3|.|TRBJ1-3
TGTGCCAGCAGTTACTCGACGGTTGGTGGAAACACCATATATTTT
CASSYSTVGGNTIYF
>TRBD1|TRBV29-1|few|TRBJ2-2
TGCAGCGTTAGACAGGGGGCGGACACCGGGGAGCTGTTTTTT
CSVRQGADTGELFF
>TRBD2|TRBV5-1|.|TRBJ2-5
TGCGCCAGCAGTCAGCGGGGCCGGGAAGAGACCCAGTACTTC
CASSQRGREETQYF
>.|TRBV5-1|.|TRBJ1-3
TGCGCCAGCAGCTTGGGGGTCTCTGGAAACACCATATATTTT
CASSLGVSGNTIYF
>TRBD2|TRBV27|.|TRBJ2-1
TGTGCCCGTGTTCCTAGCGGGGGTATGGGCGATGAGCAGTTCTTC
CARVPSGGMGDEQFF
>TRBD1|TRBV19|.|TRBJ1-2
TGTGCCAGTACGCCTAATAGGGACAGGGGTTATGGCTACACCTTC
CASTPNRDRGYGYTF
>.|TRBV9|.|TRBJ1-4
TGTGCCAGCAGCGGGGGACGGGGGATAGGAGAAAAACTGTTTTTT
CASSGGRGIGEKLFF